This T cell receptor (beta chain) was documented in a study of blood T cell repertoires in COVID-19. As for the study in general: The samples span acute and convalescent COVID-19 from the United States, Italy and Spain.

In the original analysis: Amplification with reference gene primers provided the estimates of nucleated cell counts. Profiled with immunoSEQ multiplex PCR; TCRdb holds only in-frame clones, not every one. The DNA gave D and trimming, while V, J and clone size come from that table. The sample records more than 85,000 clones, 70% to 85% being singletons. This TCR came from a man between 65 and 79 years old with acute or convalescent COVID-19. Sequencing was done on a sample of peripheral blood.

The CDR3 loop reads CASSSLDGRSSYNEQFF. The DNA of the CDR3 is TGTGCCAGCAGCTCATTAGACGGGAGGAGCTCCTACAATGAGCAGTTCTTC. The chain couples TRBV4-2 to TRBJ2-1; 7 bases line up with TRBD2. Germline CDR1 and CDR2: LGHNA and YNFKEQ. The CDR3 length is 17 residues. Trimming cost V 5 bases and J 0 bases; bases outside gene matches: 10.